Presented here are 26 T cell receptor beta chains from one specimen sequenced in a study of blood T cell repertoires in COVID-19. Measured with immunoSEQ multiplex PCR; TCRdb has only the in-frame clones, and not every one. The profile shows more than 350,000 clones, around 89% of them singletons. Specimen: peripheral blood. The source is a woman in her twenties or thirties with COVID-19, enrolled during active disease.

The rearrangement links TRBV24-1 to TRBJ2-1, with TRBD2 as a possible D gene (5 bases). The CDR3 length is 16 residues. Germline V CDR1 and CDR2: KGHDR, SFDVKD. V lost 4 bases and J lost 0, with 12 bases in between. CDR3 loop: CATSERRESSYNEQFF. As DNA, the CDR3 is TGTGCCACCAGTGAGCGAAGGGAGAGCTCCTACAATGAGCAGTTCTTC.

In DNA form, the CDR3 reads TGTGCCAGCAGTTTCTCAGGGAACACCATATATTTT. Amino acids: CASSFSGNTIYF. The rearrangement links TRBV28 to TRBJ1-3; TRBD1 might be the D (5 bases). The CDR3 totals 12 residues. Trimming cost V 3 bases and J 7 bases, with 7 bases left between them. In germline, CDR1 is MDHEN, CDR2 SYDVKM.

The rearrangement uses TRBV11-3 and TRBJ1-1; D gene uncertain. Germline V gene data show CDR1 as SGHNT and CDR2 as YENEEA. V lost 0 bases and J lost 7, with 9 bases in between. The CDR3 loop spans 13 amino acids. The CDR3 sequence: CASSLDIGSEAFF. The CDR3 DNA reads as TGTGCCAGCAGCTTAGATATAGGGAGTGAAGCTTTCTTT.

This CDR3 reads CASSVNRGANEKLFF. Here the CDR3 DNA reads TGTGCCAGCAGCGTCAACAGGGGGGCTAATGAAAAACTGTTTTTT. The chain has TRBV2 and TRBJ1-4, with 8 bases lining up with TRBD1. This CDR3 is built from 15 residues. Germline CDR1 SNHLY, CDR2 FYNNEI. V trimming: 6 bases; J trimming: 3 bases; junction bases outside the gene matches: 6.

This chain connects TRBV6-1 to TRBJ2-3, with unresolved D. This CDR3 comprises 14 residues. Trimming pared 3 bases from V and 10 bases from J, leaving 17 bases between. Germline V CDR1 and CDR2: MNHNS, SASEGT. CDR3 sequence (DNA): TGTGCCAGCAGTGAGAACATTAGCCCGACGGCGCAGTATTTT. This codes for CASSENISPTAQYF.

About this clone: An end of the junction differs from the germline gene, which may be a read error. This chain links TRBV3-1 (or the pseudogene TRBV3-2) with TRBJ2-3; 10 positions agree with TRBD1. The length of the CDR3 is 19 residues. The V gene's germline CDR1 is LGHDT and CDR2 YNNKEL (reference sequence). In nucleotides, the CDR3 is TGTGCCAGCTCTTCCATCTTCGGGACAGGGGATGAAACTAGCGGAGATAGGGATTTT. Amino acid sequence: CASSSIFGTGDETSGDRDF.

The rearrangement joins TRBV28 to TRBJ2-7; a possible D gene is TRBD1 (7 bases). CDR1 is MDHEN and CDR2 is SYDVKM in the germline V gene. The ends were cut back, 3 bases at V and 0 bases at J, with 15 bases in the middle. The CDR3 is 16 residues long. The CDR3 coding sequence is TGTGCCAGCAGTTTCGGGGGACAGTCGTTCTCCTACGAGCAGTACTTC. It encodes CASSFGGQSFSYEQYF.

The chain has TRBV2 and TRBJ1-2; D may be TRBD1 (5 bases). V was cut by 8 bases and J by 0 bases, with 13 bases left in between. This CDR3 has 14 residues. Germline V gene lookup returns CDR1 SNHLY and CDR2 FYNNEI. The DNA of the CDR3 is TGTGCCAGCTTCCCCCACAGGTCTAACTATGGCTACACCTTC. It translates to CASFPHRSNYGYTF.

This clone was seen a few times. The rearrangement joins TRBV7-2 to TRBJ2-2; 7 nucleotides align to TRBD2. The germline CDR1 and CDR2 sequences are SGHTA and FQGNSA. V trimming: 6 bases; J trimming: 3 bases; junction bases outside the gene matches: 7. There are 15 residues in the CDR3. CDR3 in amino acids: CASRLTSSDTGELFF. As DNA, the CDR3 is TGTGCCAGCAGACTGACTAGCAGCGACACCGGGGAGCTGTTTTTT.

J is TRBJ2-1 and V is TRBV27, with 10 bases identical to TRBD2. The germline CDR1 and CDR2 sequences are MNHEY and SMNVEV (reference sequence). V gave up 1 base and J gave up 2 bases; unmatched junction bases: 5. This CDR3 has 17 residues. The CDR3 coding sequence is TGTGCCAGCAGTTTATTTTTGCTAGCGGGAGCCTACAATGAGCAGTTCTTC. Translated: CASSLFLLAGAYNEQFF.

The chain uses TRBV7-2 and TRBJ1-2; D call uncertain. Trimming pared 3 bases from V and 6 bases from J, leaving 11 bases between. The CDR3 has 13 amino acids. Germline lookup yields CDR1 SGHTA and CDR2 FQGNSA. CDR3: CASSFETTDGYTF. The CDR3 bases are TGTGCCAGCAGCTTTGAAACCACAGATGGCTACACCTTC.

The chain combines TRBV4-1 with TRBJ1-6; TRBD1 agrees at 7 bases. The CDR3 is made up of 16 amino acids. CDR1 is MGHRA and CDR2 is YSYEKL in the germline V gene. V shed 1 base, J shed 3 bases, and the junction held 3 bases outside the gene matches. CDR3 protein: CASSQGQGDYNSPLHF. For the CDR3, the DNA is TGCGCCAGCAGCCAAGGACAGGGAGACTATAATTCACCCCTCCACTTT.

The chain joins TRBV28 to TRBJ2-2; D not certain. Looked up from germline, CDR1 is MDHEN and CDR2 is SYDVKM. The CDR3 runs 14 residues. The V and J ends lost 5 bases and 6 bases respectively, with 13 bases between them. The CDR3 region has the DNA TGTGCCAGCAGTAGATTAGCCGGATCCGGGGAGCTGTTTTTT. This encodes CASSRLAGSGELFF.

J is TRBJ2-7 and V is TRBV7-9; 8 bases are a match to TRBD2. This CDR3 contains 15 residues. Germline trimming cut 7 bases from V and 3 bases from J; bases unmatched to any gene: 11. Germline loops: CDR1 SEHNR, CDR2 FQNEAQ (reference sequence). CDR3 coding DNA: TGTGCCAGCACCAACCCGGGAGGGGGGGACTACGAGCAGTACTTC. It codes for CASTNPGGGDYEQYF. The full variable domain, completed using reference TRBV7-9 and TRBJ2-7, is DTGVSQNPRHKITKRGQNVTFRCDPISEHNRLYWYRQTLGQGPEFLTYFQNEAQLEKSRLLSDRFSAERPKGSFSTLEIQRTEQGDSAMYLCASTNPGGGDYEQYFGPGTRLTVT.

This clone was counted a few times. This chain joins TRBV7-2 and TRBJ2-3, with a weak D call TRBD1 (6 bases). CDR1 is SGHTA, CDR2 FQGNSA, per germline. With 6 bases removed from V and 4 bases from J, the gap between germline ends came to 17 bases. The CDR3 loop spans 15 amino acids. The CDR3, as DNA: TGTGCCAGCAGGATAGGACTGGGGGCACCAGATACGCAGTATTTT. This sequence encodes CASRIGLGAPDTQYF. Full variable domain (outside the CDR3, taken from reference TRBV7-2 and TRBJ2-3): GAGVSQSPSNKVTEKGKDVELRCDPISGHTALYWYRQSLGQGLEFLIYFQGNSAPDKSGLPSDRFSAERTGGSVSTLTIQRTQQEDSAVYLCASRIGLGAPDTQYFGPGTRLTVL.

The CDR3 loop is CASSSFRGGRNEQFF. The CDR3 region has the DNA TGTGCCAGCAGCTCTTTCCGGGGGGGGAGGAATGAGCAGTTCTTC. The rearrangement joins TRBV7-6 to TRBJ2-1; 8 nucleotides align to TRBD2. CDR1 is SGHVS and CDR2 is FNYEAQ in the germline V gene. This CDR3 is 15 amino acids long. After removal of 4 bases from V and 7 bases from J, the junction contained 9 bases not matched to a gene.

The chain couples TRBV24-1 to TRBJ1-1; tentatively, D is TRBD1 (6 bases). V lost 5 bases and J lost 5, with 17 bases in between. The CDR3 covers 15 residues. CDR1 is KGHDR and CDR2 is SFDVKD in the germline V gene. CDR3 region: CATSATGSRGTEAFF. CDR3 in DNA: TGTGCCACCAGTGCTACAGGGTCTAGGGGGACTGAAGCTTTCTTT.

This clone has a single count. This chain links TRBV7-6 with TRBJ2-7, with D perhaps matching TRBD1 (6 bases). V shed 5 bases and J shed 1 base, with 12 bases lying between them. From germline, CDR1 is SGHVS and CDR2 FNYEAQ. The CDR3 is 14 residues long. This chain's CDR3 is CASSPRTDSYEQYF. DNA for the CDR3: TGTGCCAGCAGCCCCCGGACAGATTCCTACGAGCAGTACTTC.

The rearrangement joins TRBV19 to TRBJ1-2, with TRBD1 matching over 10 bases. J gave up 1 base and V 5 bases, and 1 base lay outside the gene matches. Germline V gives CDR1 LNHDA, CDR2 SQIVND (reference sequence). This CDR3 contains 14 residues. CDR3 nucleotide sequence: TGTGCCAGTAGTGGACAGGGGGATAACTATGGCTACACCTTC. The encoded protein is CASSGQGDNYGYTF.

The genes are TRBV19 and TRBJ2-2; a weak D match, TRBD2 (7 bases). V lost 6 bases and J 4 bases, leaving 15 bases between the germline ends. The CDR3 totals 15 residues. Germline V lookup: CDR1 LNHDA, CDR2 SQIVND (reference sequence). The CDR3 DNA reads as TGTGCCAGTAGCCCGGTCGGGGGGCTCACCGGGGAGCTGTTTTTT. It encodes CASSPVGGLTGELFF.

The chain joins TRBV7-2 to TRBJ1-4; 9 positions match TRBD1. The J segment lost 7 bases and the V segment lost 5 bases, leaving 5 bases of the junction unmatched. Germline V lookup: CDR1 SGHTA, CDR2 FQGNSA. This CDR3 contains 14 residues. CDR3 sequence reads: CASSGWGQGEKLFF. In DNA form, the CDR3 reads TGTGCCAGCAGCGGGTGGGGACAGGGTGAAAAACTGTTTTTT.

This clone was counted a few times. The chain recombines TRBV7-9 with TRBJ1-5; TRBD1 might be the D (5 bases). V was clipped by 2 bases and J by 5 bases, with 10 bases between them. The CDR3 runs 14 residues. Germline CDR1 and CDR2: SEHNR and FQNEAQ (reference sequence). Here the CDR3 reads CASSLHGAHQPQHF. The CDR3 nucleotides read TGTGCCAGCAGCTTACATGGGGCTCATCAGCCCCAGCATTTT.

This chain's CDR3 is CASSLEGTGELNTGELFF. DNA of the CDR3: TGTGCCAGCAGCTTAGAAGGGACAGGAGAGCTGAACACCGGGGAGCTGTTTTTT. This sequence joins TRBV7-2 and TRBJ2-2, with 8 bases matching TRBD1. Trimming at V came to 1 base and at J to 1 base, leaving 8 bases not matched to a gene. CDR3 length equals 18 residues. Germline V gene data show CDR1 as SGHTA and CDR2 as FQGNSA.

The V and J genes are TRBV11-2 and TRBJ2-1, with a weak D call TRBD2 (5 bases). This CDR3 has 12 amino acids. V was cut by 4 bases and J by 12 bases, with 13 bases left in between. In germline, CDR1 is SGHAT, CDR2 FQNNGV. The CDR3 nucleotides are TGTGCCAGCAGCTCGACTCCCGCGGGGCAGTTCTTC. Protein: CASSSTPAGQFF.

The chain couples TRBV5-6 to TRBJ1-1, with D maybe TRBD1 (6 bases). There are 15 residues in the CDR3. V lost 4 bases and J 4 bases, leaving 17 bases between the germline ends. Germline CDR1 reads SGHDT; CDR2 reads YYEEEE. The CDR3: CASSLNRDTFTEAFF. CDR3 bases: TGTGCCAGCAGCCTTAACCGGGACACGTTCACTGAAGCTTTCTTT.

V usage is TRBV15 and J usage is TRBJ2-2; possibly TRBD2 for D (6 bases). The CDR3 runs 16 residues. Germline-derived CDR1 and CDR2 are LNHNV and YYDKDF (reference sequence). The V end was cut by 3 bases, the J end by 1 base, with 12 bases between. In nucleotides, the CDR3 is TGTGCCACCAGCAGTGAGACTAGTCAGAACACCGGGGAGCTGTTTTTT. Its translation: CATSSETSQNTGELFF.